This T cell receptor (beta chain) is drawn from a study of CD8 T cells in ankylosing spondylitis (dated by TCRdb to 2016 to 2017). With respect to the entire study: The study set out to find disease-linked TCR variants by profiling T cell receptor beta repertoires in ankylosing spondylitis patients and healthy donors. The full study cohort was made up of about 25 ankylosing spondylitis patients and 108 healthy donors. Peripheral blood samples were taken, and synovial fluid was additionally collected from ankylosing spondylitis patients. Results and caveats for the whole study, not just this receptor: Some of the motif variants had been reported before in the synovial fluid and blood of reactive arthritis patients, a finding that suggests common disease-initiation mechanisms. According to the report, matched synovial fluid samples from ankylosing spondylitis patients were significantly enriched for the disease-linked clones. Blood from ankylosing spondylitis patients appeared to be characterized by a TCR beta motif composed of about eight highly homologous amino acid variants. In peripheral blood, the disease-linked clones were found at relatively low frequencies and had a CD8+ phenotype.

The sample holds many counts of this clonotype. Its antigen is unknown. No base quality values were provided; no much bigger clone lies one nucleotide off. TCRdb lists the instrument as Illumina HiSeq 2500. TCR beta libraries were prepared by quantitative 5'-RACE with molecular barcodes. As for the original processing: A new computational method based on a probabilistic model of VDJ rearrangement was used to identify disease-linked TCR variants. Clones were called with MiXCR by TCRdb after fastp trimmed the public reads at Q25, and only in-frame beta chains were retained. When rows share a CDR3 protein, they turn into one entry using the most common DNA and genes. TCRdb's processing, not the authors' own work, is the source of the V and J calls. The sample table lists 250,000 or so distinct CDR3 sequences, 18% of them with a count of one. Of the sample, 25% to 40% falls within the top ten clones. The CDR3 measures 12 amino acids from cysteine to phenylalanine. Kept here is only the CDR3 DNA, which spans 36 bases and is read in frame from base 1. At the junction V is shortened by 5 bases and J by 3 bases, with 8 bases in between. CDR1 and CDR2, looked up from the germline V gene, are MDHEN and SYDVKM.

Material: blood, either unsorted or a sorted T cell fraction (not recorded which). The sequence was collected from a male donor with ankylosing spondylitis or in good health (not recorded which). The sequence joins TRBV28 to TRBJ2-7, with an unclear D gene assignment. The CDR3 amino acid sequence is: CASSEPGYEQYF. In nucleotides, the sequence is TGTGCCAGCAGTGAGCCGGGCTACGAGCAGTACTTC.